This section outlines one TCR beta chain sequence together with its context. Its cognate antigen is unknown. These data belong to a study of OX40 agonist ivuxolimab in advanced cancers. Study conclusions and caveats: At 0.1 to 3.0 mg/kg, clonal expansion of CD4+ and CD8+ blood T cells had occurred by week 6.

The table came from immunoSEQ multiplex PCR; TCRdb's copy has only in-frame clones and leaves some out. The table shows 30,000 to 40,000 clones, with more than 70% occurring only once. Trimming removed 4 bases at V and 0 bases at J, with 4 bases between. The V gene's germline CDR1 is SGHRS and CDR2 YFSETQ. The length of the CDR3 is 12 residues. The chain recombines TRBV5-1 with TRBJ2-5; D unresolved. This clonotype was obtained from an adult with an advanced solid tumor such as melanoma, head and neck, liver or kidney cancer. This material consisted of CD4+ or CD8+ T cells sorted from blood, taken in a trial of the OX40 agonist ivuxolimab. The chain's CDR3 is CASSRDQETQYF. CDR3 DNA sequence: TGCGCCAGCAGCCGGGACCAAGAGACCCAGTACTTC.